Sequencing of this T cell receptor beta chain was carried out in a study of tumor and adjacent non-tumor tissue in lung cancer. Study overall: Samples averaged around 4.2 million productive TCRbeta reads each. Notes on the study in general: Tumor repertoires had a smaller top 100 clone share than normal lung.

In regard to this clonotype: Its antigen remains unknown. This may be a read error: a much more frequent sequence differs by one nucleotide.

This sample's RNA came from whole unsorted tissue. Between August and November 2014, newly diagnosed, chemotherapy-naive lung cancer patients underwent thoracic surgery in China. Three rounds of nested PCR, following a modified ARM-PCR protocol, produced the TCRbeta library. TCRdb reprocessed the multiplex PCR reads with MiXCR, giving one entry per CDR3 protein. The data contain about 110,000 distinct CDR3 sequences, 75% to 90% of them singletons. The CDR3 is 15 residues long. The germline V gene encodes CDR1 MDHEN and CDR2 SYDVKM. The chain couples TRBV28 to TRBJ2-3; D call uncertain. The clonotype was recovered from a man aged 65 to 85 with non-small cell lung cancer. Sequenced: lung tumor tissue. CDR3 nucleotide sequence: TGTGCCAGCGGTTTCCCCCTACTCGGTACAGATACGCAGTATTTT. It specifies CASGFPLLGTDTQYF.